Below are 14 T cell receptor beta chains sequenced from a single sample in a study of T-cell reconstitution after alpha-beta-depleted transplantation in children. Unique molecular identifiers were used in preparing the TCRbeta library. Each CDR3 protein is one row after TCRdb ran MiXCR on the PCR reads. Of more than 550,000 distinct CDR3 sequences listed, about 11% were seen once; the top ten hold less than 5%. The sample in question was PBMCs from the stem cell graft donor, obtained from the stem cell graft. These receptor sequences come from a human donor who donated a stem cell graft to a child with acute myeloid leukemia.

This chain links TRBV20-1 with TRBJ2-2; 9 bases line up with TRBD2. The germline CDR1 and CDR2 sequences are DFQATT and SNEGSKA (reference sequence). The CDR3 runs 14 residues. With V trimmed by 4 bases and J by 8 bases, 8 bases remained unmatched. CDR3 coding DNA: TGCAGTGCTAACCGCGGGAGGGCCGAGGGGGAGCTGTTTTTT. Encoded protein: CSANRGRAEGELFF.

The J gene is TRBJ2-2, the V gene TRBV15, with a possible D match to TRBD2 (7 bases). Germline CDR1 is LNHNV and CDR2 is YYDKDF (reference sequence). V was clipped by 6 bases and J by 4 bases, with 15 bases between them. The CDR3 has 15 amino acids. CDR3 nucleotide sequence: TGTGCCACCAGACCGGCGGGGGCGGCCACCGGGGAGCTGTTTTTT. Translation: CATRPAGAATGELFF. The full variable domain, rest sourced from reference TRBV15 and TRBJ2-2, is DAMVIQNPRYQVTQFGKPVTLSCSQTLNHNVMYWYQQKSSQAPKLLFHYYDKDFNNEADTPDNFQSRRPNTSFCFLDIRSPGLGDTAMYLCATRPAGAATGELFFGEGSRLTVL.

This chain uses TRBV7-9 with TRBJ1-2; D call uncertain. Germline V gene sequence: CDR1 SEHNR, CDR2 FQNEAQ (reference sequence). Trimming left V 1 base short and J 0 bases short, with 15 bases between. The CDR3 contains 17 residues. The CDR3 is CASSLVLGGYSNYGYTF. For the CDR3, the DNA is TGTGCCAGCAGCTTAGTCTTGGGAGGTTATTCTAACTATGGCTACACCTTC.

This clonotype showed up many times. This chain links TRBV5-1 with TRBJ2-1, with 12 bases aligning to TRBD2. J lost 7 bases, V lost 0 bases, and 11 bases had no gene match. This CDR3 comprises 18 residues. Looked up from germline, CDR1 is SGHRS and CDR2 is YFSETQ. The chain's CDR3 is CASSLAWMPTSGRNEQFF. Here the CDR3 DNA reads TGCGCCAGCAGCTTGGCCTGGATGCCCACTAGCGGGAGGAATGAGCAGTTCTTC.

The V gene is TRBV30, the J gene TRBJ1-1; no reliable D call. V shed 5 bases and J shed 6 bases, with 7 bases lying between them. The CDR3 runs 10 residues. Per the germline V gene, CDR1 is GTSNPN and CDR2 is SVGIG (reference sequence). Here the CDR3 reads CAWGLAEAFF. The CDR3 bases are TGTGCCTGGGGCCTCGCTGAAGCTTTCTTT.

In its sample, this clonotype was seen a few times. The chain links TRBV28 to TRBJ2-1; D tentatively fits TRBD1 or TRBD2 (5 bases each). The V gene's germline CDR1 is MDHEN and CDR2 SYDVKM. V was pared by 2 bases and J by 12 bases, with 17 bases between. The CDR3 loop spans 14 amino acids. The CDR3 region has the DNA TGTGCCAGCAGTTTAGGGACGGGGCCAGTCGGGCAGTTCTTC. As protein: CASSLGTGPVGQFF.

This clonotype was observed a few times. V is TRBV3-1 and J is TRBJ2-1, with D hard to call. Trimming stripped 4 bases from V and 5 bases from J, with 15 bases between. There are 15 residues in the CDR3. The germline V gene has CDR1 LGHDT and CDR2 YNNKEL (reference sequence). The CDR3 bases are TGTGCCAGCAGCCCCCTTTCAGACTTGCACAATGAGCAGTTCTTC. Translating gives CASSPLSDLHNEQFF.

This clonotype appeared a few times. The CDR3, as DNA: TGTGCCAGCAGCATAAGACAGGGTACTCAGCCCCAGCATTTT. This gives the protein CASSIRQGTQPQHF. The chain carries TRBV7-8 and TRBJ1-5; 7 nucleotides match TRBD1. Germline CDR1 SGHVS, CDR2 FQNEAQ. The CDR3 contains 14 residues. V dropped 5 bases and J dropped 6; count of bases not matched to a gene: 7.

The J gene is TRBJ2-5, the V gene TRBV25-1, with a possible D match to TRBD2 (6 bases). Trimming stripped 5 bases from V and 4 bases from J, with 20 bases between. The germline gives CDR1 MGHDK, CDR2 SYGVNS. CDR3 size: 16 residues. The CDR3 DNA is TGTGCCAGCAGTAAGGCGGGGTATGGAGGTATAGAGACCCAGTACTTC. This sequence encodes CASSKAGYGGIETQYF.

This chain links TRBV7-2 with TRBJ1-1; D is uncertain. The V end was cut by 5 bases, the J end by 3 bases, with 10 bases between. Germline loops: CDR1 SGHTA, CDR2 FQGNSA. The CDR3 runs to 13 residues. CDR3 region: CASSPRVYTEAFF. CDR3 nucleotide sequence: TGTGCCAGCAGCCCCCGGGTATACACTGAAGCTTTCTTT.

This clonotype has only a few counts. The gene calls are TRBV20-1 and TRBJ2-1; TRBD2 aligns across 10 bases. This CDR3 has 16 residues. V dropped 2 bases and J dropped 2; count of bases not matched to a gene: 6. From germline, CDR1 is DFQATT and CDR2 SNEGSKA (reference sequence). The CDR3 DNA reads TGCAGTGCTAGACTGTTCGGACTAGCGGCCTACAATGAGCAGTTCTTC. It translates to CSARLFGLAAYNEQFF.

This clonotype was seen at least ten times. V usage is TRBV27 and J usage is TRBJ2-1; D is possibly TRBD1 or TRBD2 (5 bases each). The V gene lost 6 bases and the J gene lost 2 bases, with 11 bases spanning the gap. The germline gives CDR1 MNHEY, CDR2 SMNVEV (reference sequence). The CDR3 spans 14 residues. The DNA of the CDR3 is TGTGCCAGCAGAGAGAGGGGTACCTACAATGAGCAGTTCTTC. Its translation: CASRERGTYNEQFF.

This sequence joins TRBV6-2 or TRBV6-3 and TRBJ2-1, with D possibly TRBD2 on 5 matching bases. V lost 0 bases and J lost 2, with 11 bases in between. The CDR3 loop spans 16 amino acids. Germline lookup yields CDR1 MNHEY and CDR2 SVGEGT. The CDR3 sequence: CASSYSRSGTYNEQFF. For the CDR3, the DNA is TGTGCCAGCAGTTACTCGAGAAGCGGAACCTACAATGAGCAGTTCTTC.

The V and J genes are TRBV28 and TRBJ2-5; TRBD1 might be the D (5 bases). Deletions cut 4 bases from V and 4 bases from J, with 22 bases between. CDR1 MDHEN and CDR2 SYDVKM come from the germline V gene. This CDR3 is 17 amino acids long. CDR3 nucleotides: TGTGCCAGCAGTTCAGTACGGTCACAGGCTACGGGAGAGACCCAGTACTTC. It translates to CASSSVRSQATGETQYF.